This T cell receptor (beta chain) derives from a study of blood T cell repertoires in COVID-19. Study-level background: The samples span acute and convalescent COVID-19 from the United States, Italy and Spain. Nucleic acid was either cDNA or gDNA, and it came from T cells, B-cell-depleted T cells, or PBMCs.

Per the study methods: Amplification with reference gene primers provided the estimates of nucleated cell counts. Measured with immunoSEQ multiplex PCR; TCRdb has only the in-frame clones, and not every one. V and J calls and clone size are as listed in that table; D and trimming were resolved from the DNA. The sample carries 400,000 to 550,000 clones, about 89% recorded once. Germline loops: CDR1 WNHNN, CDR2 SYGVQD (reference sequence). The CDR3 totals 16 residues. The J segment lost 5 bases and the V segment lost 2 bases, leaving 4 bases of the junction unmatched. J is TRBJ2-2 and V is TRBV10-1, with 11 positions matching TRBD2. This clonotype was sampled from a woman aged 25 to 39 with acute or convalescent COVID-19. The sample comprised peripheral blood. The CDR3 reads CASSEDSGGVTGELFF. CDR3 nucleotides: TGCGCCAGCAGTGAGGATAGCGGGGGGGTGACCGGGGAGCTGTTTTTT.